This T cell receptor beta chain was identified in a study of T cell responses to AZD1222 COVID-19 vaccine. This CDR3 spans 14 amino acids. J gave up 4 bases and V 1 base, and 4 bases lay outside the gene matches. Germline V gene data show CDR1 as SGHKS and CDR2 as YYEKEE (reference sequence). This clone was found a few times. Its target is unknown. Using immunoSEQ multiplex PCR, the repertoire was profiled, and TCRdb retains in-frame clones only, with some absent. The sample shows 66,000 or so clones, approximately 85% of them seen only once. General study points: Once two AZD1222 doses were given, Spike-specific TCR breadth and depth went up. Vaccine-associated CD4 TCRs spanned spike, dominant at 160-218 and 743-854. Donors skewed white British and female; clonal diversity was possibly underestimated. Epitopes outside B.1.351 and B.1.1.7 mutated regions reportedly drew nearly half of spike TCRs.

The material was peripheral blood, obtained on day 0 of MenACWY control vaccination. The sequence was obtained from an adult in good health. J is TRBJ1-2 and V is TRBV5-5; 7 positions agree with TRBD1. The CDR3: CASSLQQGTYGYTF. The CDR3 nucleotides read TGTGCCAGCAGCTTGCAACAGGGGACCTATGGCTACACCTTC.